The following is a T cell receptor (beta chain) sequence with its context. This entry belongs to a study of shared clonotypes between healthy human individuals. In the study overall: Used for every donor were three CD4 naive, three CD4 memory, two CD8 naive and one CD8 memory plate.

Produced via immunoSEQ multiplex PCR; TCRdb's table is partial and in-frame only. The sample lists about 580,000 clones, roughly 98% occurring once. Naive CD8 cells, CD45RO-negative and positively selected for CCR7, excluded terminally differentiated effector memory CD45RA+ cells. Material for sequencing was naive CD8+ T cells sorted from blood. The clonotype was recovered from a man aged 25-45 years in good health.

CDR3 nucleotide sequence: TGTGCCAGCAGCTCCGGACAGGGCCATGGCTACACCTTC. This encodes CASSSGQGHGYTF. This chain uses TRBV7-9 with TRBJ1-2, with TRBD1 identical over 8 bases. Germline V gene data show CDR1 as SEHNR and CDR2 as FQNEAQ (reference sequence). The CDR3 totals 13 residues. Trimming removed 4 bases from V and 6 bases from J; junction bases left unmatched: 4.